The 11 T cell receptor beta chains below come from one sample, sequenced in a study of blood T cell repertoires in COVID-19 (dated by TCRdb to the early 2020s). The library relied on the immunoSEQ multiplex PCR assay. Drawn from immuneACCESS, this table holds only the in-frame rearrangements with V and J called that TCRdb kept. Clones are partly lost; checked studies trace under half to an unresolved V gene and leave the rest unexplained. The sample yields roughly 290,000 clones; approximately 85% were counted once. The ten most abundant clones make up around 2.1% of the sample. The sequenced material came from PBMCs or T cells enriched from blood (not recorded which). The receptors come from a man younger than 40 who had recovered from COVID-19.

V and J are TRBV9 and TRBJ1-2; D not resolved. Germline values: CDR1 SGDLS, CDR2 YYNGEE. The CDR3 runs to 13 residues. V shed 3 bases and J shed 2 bases, with 8 bases lying between them. CDR3 residues: CASSDYLNYGYTF. DNA of the CDR3: TGTGCCAGCAGCGACTACCTAAACTATGGCTACACCTTC.

V and J are TRBV7-9 and TRBJ1-1; TRBD1 matches at 7 bases. J lost 7 bases, V lost 5 bases, and 4 bases had no gene match. The germline CDR1 and CDR2 sequences are SEHNR and FQNEAQ (reference sequence). The length of the CDR3 is 12 residues. The CDR3 DNA is TGTGCCAGCAGCCAGGGACAGATTGAAGCTTTCTTT. The encoded protein is CASSQGQIEAFF.

V usage is TRBV4-3 and J usage is TRBJ2-3, with D maybe TRBD1 (6 bases). This CDR3 has 15 residues. Germline-derived CDR1 and CDR2 are LGHNA and YSLEER. V was clipped by 4 bases and J by 2 bases, with 13 bases between them. The CDR3 sequence: CASSRGQRPTDTQYF. The CDR3 nucleotides are TGCGCCAGCAGCCGTGGACAGCGACCCACAGATACGCAGTATTTT.

This clone turned up a few times. The chain recombines TRBV30 with TRBJ1-6, with 7 bases lining up with TRBD1. This CDR3 contains 14 residues. CDR1 is GTSNPN, CDR2 SVGIG, per germline (reference sequence). V lost 0 bases and J lost 6; bases outside the gene matches: 2. CDR3 DNA sequence: TGTGCCTGGAGTGTAGACAGGGTTAATTCACCCCTCCACTTT. The encoded protein is CAWSVDRVNSPLHF.

V and J are TRBV29-1 and TRBJ2-3; 9 bases are a match to TRBD1. V trimming: 6 bases; J trimming: 4 bases; junction bases outside the gene matches: 8. Germline V gives CDR1 SQVTM, CDR2 ANQGSEA. This CDR3 comprises 14 residues. The CDR3 region is CSVRTGEGADTQYF. The CDR3 region has the DNA TGCAGCGTAAGGACAGGGGAAGGCGCAGATACGCAGTATTTT.

The chain employs TRBV5-5 and TRBJ1-6; D ambiguous. V lost 1 base, J lost 8 bases, and 7 bases lay in between. CDR3 length: 13 residues. The germline CDR1 and CDR2 sequences are SGHKS and YYEKEE (reference sequence). The CDR3 region is CASSLPSHSPLHF. Here the CDR3 DNA reads TGTGCCAGCAGCTTGCCCTCTCATTCACCCCTCCACTTT.

The J gene is TRBJ1-4, the V gene TRBV24-1, with 11 bases lining up with TRBD1. Losses at the gene ends were 4 bases for V and 7 bases for J; bases not matched to a gene: 4. Germline CDR1 and CDR2: KGHDR and SFDVKD. CDR3 length equals 15 residues. DNA of the CDR3: TGTGCCACCAGTGACCCCGGGACAGGGGGTGAAAAACTGTTTTTT. Protein sequence: CATSDPGTGGEKLFF.

This clone was seen just once. The rearrangement joins TRBV7-2 to TRBJ2-3; 9 nucleotides align to TRBD2. Germline V gives CDR1 SGHTA, CDR2 FQGNSA. CDR3 length equals 16 residues. V was pared by 2 bases and J by 5 bases, with 8 bases of the junction left unmatched. In nucleotides, the CDR3 is TGTGCCAGCAGCTTACAAGCGGGGGGCGGTTTAGATACGCAGTATTTT. Translation: CASSLQAGGGLDTQYF.

This chain uses TRBV19 with TRBJ1-2; possibly TRBD1 for D (6 bases). V dropped 3 bases and J dropped 5 bases, with 13 bases sitting between them. CDR3 length: 14 amino acids. The germline V gene has CDR1 LNHDA and CDR2 SQIVND (reference sequence). As DNA, the CDR3 is TGTGCCAGTAGTATCCGCACGGGACAATATGGCTACACCTTC. This gives the protein CASSIRTGQYGYTF.

This clone has just one count. The genes are TRBV5-1 and TRBJ2-1, with 9 bases matching TRBD1. CDR1 and CDR2 from the germline V gene are SGHRS and YFSETQ. The CDR3 has 16 residues. J lost 2 bases, V lost 0 bases, and 3 bases had no gene match. The CDR3 DNA is TGCGCCAGCAGCTTGGCGGACAGGGGAGCCTACAATGAGCAGTTCTTC. It codes for CASSLADRGAYNEQFF.

The chain recombines TRBV6-5 with TRBJ1-2, with TRBD1 matching 8 bases. The CDR3 runs to 14 residues. Per germline, CDR1 MNHEY and CDR2 SVGAGI. The J segment lost 8 bases and the V segment lost 4 bases, leaving 9 bases of the junction unmatched. This chain's CDR3 is CASSSFQGARGYTF. The CDR3 region has the DNA TGTGCCAGCAGTTCCTTTCAGGGGGCGCGGGGCTACACCTTC.